One sample yielded the 29 T cell receptor beta chains listed below, sequenced in a study of early T cells in non-severe SARS-CoV-2 infection. TCRdb reprocessed the 5' RACE reads via MiXCR and lists one record per CDR3 protein. The data contain 56,000 or so distinct CDR3 sequences, 8.2% of them singletons. What was sequenced was whole blood. The receptors originated from an adult who was a healthcare worker with PCR-confirmed SARS-CoV-2 infection or an uninfected control (not recorded which).

This clonotype was recorded at least ten times. V gene TRBV27 combines with J gene TRBJ1-6; 7 bases fit TRBD1. The V gene's germline CDR1 is MNHEY and CDR2 SMNVEV (reference sequence). V shed 5 bases, J shed 8 bases, and the junction held 6 bases outside the gene matches. CDR3 size: 14 residues. CDR3 bases: TGTGCCAGCAGTCCGACAGGGATCGATTCACCCCTCCACTTT. Translating it yields CASSPTGIDSPLHF.

This clonotype was observed a handful of times. This rearrangement joins TRBV27 to TRBJ1-4; the D gene is possibly TRBD1 (6 bases). CDR1 is MNHEY and CDR2 is SMNVEV in the germline V gene (reference sequence). V was pared by 4 bases and J by 6 bases, with 12 bases between. The CDR3 consists of 14 residues. Here the CDR3 DNA reads TGTGCCAGCAGTTCACAGGGAGAGGATGAAAAACTGTTTTTT. Amino acid sequence: CASSSQGEDEKLFF.

This clonotype was seen many times. This chain joins TRBV19 and TRBJ2-2; 10 bases are a match to TRBD2. The CDR3 runs 17 residues. The junction had 11 bases not matched to a gene; V was cut back by 4 bases and J by 6 bases. From germline, CDR1 is LNHDA and CDR2 SQIVND (reference sequence). CDR3 residues: CASSNSRASGSAGELFF. Here the CDR3 DNA reads TGTGCCAGTAGTAATTCCCGAGCTAGCGGGAGCGCCGGGGAGCTGTTTTTT. The full variable domain, completed using reference TRBV19 and TRBJ2-2, is DGGITQSPKYLFRKEGQNVTLSCEQNLNHDAMYWYRQDPGQGLRLIYYSQIVNDFQKGDIAEGYSVSREKKESFPLTVTSAQKNPTAFYLCASSNSRASGSAGELFFGEGSRLTVL.

This clonotype was picked up a small number of times. The rearrangement links TRBV7-9 to TRBJ1-5, with D hard to call. Germline CDR1 reads SEHNR; CDR2 reads FQNEAQ (reference sequence). Trimming shortened V by 1 base and J by 4 bases, and 8 bases separated the two germline ends. The CDR3 runs to 14 residues. The CDR3 bases are TGTGCCAGCAGCTTAGGGGCACGGAATCAGCCCCAGCATTTT. Its protein is CASSLGARNQPQHF.

This sequence joins TRBV5-1 and TRBJ1-3; D not resolved. V lost 0 bases and J 4 bases, leaving 8 bases between the germline ends. CDR1 SGHRS and CDR2 YFSETQ come from the germline V gene. The CDR3 covers 14 residues. CDR3 bases: TGCGCCAGCAGCTTGGCCGGCAGAGGAAACACCATATATTTT. Amino acid sequence: CASSLAGRGNTIYF.

This rearrangement joins TRBV11-2 to TRBJ2-3, with a tentative D call TRBD2 (7 bases). CDR1 and CDR2 (germline): SGHAT, FQNNGV. Trimming shortened V by 5 bases and J by 0 bases, and 18 bases separated the two germline ends. This CDR3 region has 17 residues. The CDR3 coding sequence is TGTGCCAGCAGCCTAATGGGGGGGCTACTTAGCACAGATACGCAGTATTTT. It encodes CASSLMGGLLSTDTQYF. The complete variable domain, with remaining parts taken from reference TRBV11-2 and TRBJ2-3, reads EAGVAQSPRYKIIEKRQSVAFWCNPISGHATLYWYQQILGQGPKLLIQFQNNGVVDDSQLPKDRFSAERLKGVDSTLKIQPAKLEDSAVYLCASSLMGGLLSTDTQYFGPGTRLTVL.

This clonotype has just a few counts. The rearrangement links TRBV19 to TRBJ2-5, with TRBD1 identical over 8 bases. Losses at the gene ends were 3 bases for V and 9 bases for J; bases not matched to a gene: 9. The CDR3 is made up of 14 amino acids. In germline, CDR1 is LNHDA, CDR2 SQIVND (reference sequence). The CDR3 sequence is CASSIVQTGDPQYF. In DNA form, the CDR3 reads TGTGCCAGTAGTATCGTACAGACAGGGGACCCCCAGTACTTC.

In this sample, this clonotype turned up many times. J is TRBJ2-6 and V is TRBV6-5; D remains ambiguous. Trimming removed 2 bases from V and 4 bases from J, with 3 bases in between. The CDR3 has 13 residues. Germline V lookup: CDR1 MNHEY, CDR2 SVGAGI. CDR3 residues: CASSYRGANVLTF. The CDR3 nucleotides are TGTGCCAGCAGTTACCGGGGGGCCAACGTCCTGACTTTC.

V usage is TRBV7-8 and J usage is TRBJ1-1; D might be TRBD1 (6 bases). Germline CDR1 is SGHVS and CDR2 is FQNEAQ. The CDR3 consists of 15 residues. V lost 5 bases and J lost 2, with 15 bases in between. This chain's CDR3 is CASSAGGRRNTEAFF. The CDR3 DNA is TGTGCCAGCAGCGCGGGGGGCAGGAGAAACACTGAAGCTTTCTTT. The variable domain in full, completed from reference TRBV7-8 and TRBJ1-1, reads GAGVSQSPRYKVAKRGQDVALRCDPISGHVSLFWYQQALGQGPEFLTYFQNEAQLDKSGLPSDRFFAERPEGSVSTLKIQRTQQEDSAVYLCASSAGGRRNTEAFFGQGTRLTVV.

The rearrangement joins TRBV7-3 to TRBJ2-1; tentatively, D is TRBD2 (6 bases). Trimming removed 5 bases at V and 6 bases at J, with 11 bases between. Germline CDR1 SGHTA, CDR2 FQGTGA. The CDR3 sequence is 13 residues long. CDR3 coding DNA: TGTGCCAGCAGCCCGGGACTGAGCAATGAGCAGTTCTTC. Its translation: CASSPGLSNEQFF.

This clonotype was observed at least ten times. The chain is built from TRBV5-1 and TRBJ2-2; a weak D match, TRBD1 (5 bases). There are 15 residues in the CDR3. Germline lookup yields CDR1 SGHRS and CDR2 YFSETQ. Trimming shortened V by 4 bases and J by 4 bases, and 14 bases separated the two germline ends. DNA for the CDR3: TGCGCCAGCAGCATCGGGCGCAGGGTCACCGGGGAGCTGTTTTTT. Its protein is CASSIGRRVTGELFF.

In DNA, the CDR3 is TGTGCCAGCAGCTTGAGCTCCTACAATGAGCAGTTCTTC. Translated, it gives CASSLSSYNEQFF. The gene calls are TRBV7-8 and TRBJ2-1, with D uncertain. CDR3 size: 13 residues. V was pared by 3 bases and J by 0 bases, with 3 bases between. Germline lookup yields CDR1 SGHVS and CDR2 FQNEAQ. Full variable domain (missing parts from reference TRBV7-8 and TRBJ2-1): GAGVSQSPRYKVAKRGQDVALRCDPISGHVSLFWYQQALGQGPEFLTYFQNEAQLDKSGLPSDRFFAERPEGSVSTLKIQRTQQEDSAVYLCASSLSSYNEQFFGPGTRLTVL.

A few counts support this clonotype. This sequence joins TRBV7-8 and TRBJ2-2; D is perhaps TRBD1 (6 bases). V lost 1 base, J lost 7 bases, and 10 bases lay in between. This CDR3 spans 14 amino acids. The germline V gene has CDR1 SGHVS and CDR2 FQNEAQ. CDR3 bases: TGTGCCAGCAGCTTAGTGGGGGCAGTCGGGGAGCTGTTTTTT. It yields the protein CASSLVGAVGELFF.

This clonotype was picked up a small number of times. The chain has TRBV28 and TRBJ2-2; the match to TRBD2 covers 8 bases. Germline V lookup: CDR1 MDHEN, CDR2 SYDVKM. The CDR3 extends over 14 amino acids. The ends lost 7 bases at V and 1 base at J; junction bases unmatched: 2. CDR3 loop: CASKTSENTGELFF. CDR3 bases: TGTGCCAGCAAGACTAGCGAGAACACCGGGGAGCTGTTTTTT. The complete variable domain, with remaining parts taken from reference TRBV28 and TRBJ2-2, reads DVKVTQSSRYLVKRTGEKVFLECVQDMDHENMFWYRQDPGLGLRLIYFSYDVKMKEKGDIPEGYSVSREKKERFSLILESASTNQTSMYLCASKTSENTGELFFGEGSRLTVL.

This clonotype has a count of ten or more. The rearrangement uses TRBV4-1 and TRBJ1-2; TRBD1 might be the D (5 bases). The V end lost 3 bases, the J end lost 5 bases, and 13 bases lay between the germline ends. The CDR3 totals 14 residues. Germline values: CDR1 MGHRA, CDR2 YSYEKL. This CDR3 is CASSHEGRAYGYTF. The CDR3, as DNA: TGCGCCAGCAGCCACGAGGGCAGGGCTTATGGCTACACCTTC.

This clonotype was seen a handful of times. The rearrangement uses TRBV3-1 and TRBJ2-7, with TRBD2 as a possible D gene (5 bases). Trimming left V 5 bases short and J 1 base short, with 9 bases between. The CDR3 is 13 residues long. Germline V lookup: CDR1 LGHDT, CDR2 YNNKEL (reference sequence). The CDR3 loop reads CASSNPGSYEQYF. The CDR3 nucleotides are TGTGCCAGCAGCAATCCGGGGTCCTACGAGCAGTACTTC.

The chain is built from TRBV28 and TRBJ1-1; D is ambiguous. V gave up 6 bases and J gave up 0 bases, with 17 bases separating them. CDR3 size: 16 residues. Germline CDR1 MDHEN, CDR2 SYDVKM. The CDR3 loop is CASSRPSGRVNTEAFF. The CDR3 coding sequence is TGTGCCAGCAGCCGTCCCTCGGGCCGAGTGAACACTGAAGCTTTCTTT. Combining the CDR3 with reference TRBV28 and TRBJ1-1 gives the whole variable domain DVKVTQSSRYLVKRTGEKVFLECVQDMDHENMFWYRQDPGLGLRLIYFSYDVKMKEKGDIPEGYSVSREKKERFSLILESASTNQTSMYLCASSRPSGRVNTEAFFGQGTRLTVV.

This clonotype was seen ten or more times. CDR3 sequence (DNA): TGTGCCAGCAGCTTAGCTGACTACGAGCAGTACTTC. As protein: CASSLADYEQYF. This chain connects TRBV11-2 to TRBJ2-7, with D hard to call. Trimming removed 1 base from V and 3 bases from J, with 4 bases in between. This CDR3 has 12 residues. Per the germline V gene, CDR1 is SGHAT and CDR2 is FQNNGV.

The chain employs TRBV15 and TRBJ2-3; D ambiguous. CDR1 and CDR2 from the germline V gene are LNHNV and YYDKDF (reference sequence). V lost 4 bases, J lost 3 bases, and 5 bases lay in between. The CDR3 loop spans 12 amino acids. CDR3 loop: CATSKRTDTQYF. Written as DNA, the CDR3 is TGTGCCACCAGCAAGAGAACAGATACGCAGTATTTT.

The chain employs TRBV4-1 and TRBJ2-7; 8 nucleotides line up with TRBD2. The V and J ends lost 8 bases and 5 bases, in that order; junction bases with no gene match: 5. CDR3 length: 12 residues. The V gene's germline CDR1 is MGHRA and CDR2 YSYEKL. The DNA for the CDR3 is TGCGCCAGCCGGGGGGGTTCCGACGAGCAGTACTTC. Amino acids: CASRGGSDEQYF.

The genes are TRBV27 and TRBJ2-7; either TRBD1 or TRBD2 may fit D (5 bases each). This CDR3 has 15 amino acids. The V gene lost 5 bases and the J gene lost 5 bases, with 19 bases spanning the gap. CDR1 is MNHEY and CDR2 is SMNVEV in the germline V gene (reference sequence). CDR3 sequence (DNA): TGTGCCAGCAGTACGCCAGGGTCAGCGGTCCACGAGCAGTACTTC. Amino acids: CASSTPGSAVHEQYF.

This clonotype was detected many times. The chain uses TRBV20-1 and TRBJ2-3; 7 nucleotides agree with TRBD1. The CDR3 loop spans 16 amino acids. Germline V gene lookup returns CDR1 DFQATT and CDR2 SNEGSKA (reference sequence). V trimming: 6 bases; J trimming: 2 bases; junction bases outside the gene matches: 14. Here the CDR3 DNA reads TGCAGTGCGAGCTCCTTGACAGGGTTTAACACAGATACGCAGTATTTT. Encoded protein: CSASSLTGFNTDTQYF.

On this clonotype itself: A much more abundant neighbour one base away suggests this may be a read error. The chain carries TRBV11-2 and TRBJ2-3; D tentatively reads TRBD1 or TRBD2 (6 bases each). Germline CDR1 SGHAT, CDR2 FQNNGV. V lost 7 bases to trimming and J lost 5 bases, with 13 bases between them. CDR3 length: 13 amino acids. The CDR3 coding sequence is TGTGCCAGCAAGGGGGAGGAAAGAGATACGCAGTATTTT. Its translation is CASKGEERDTQYF.

The CDR3 reads CASSSTRAETQYF. CDR3 DNA: TGTGCCAGCAGTTCTACCCGGGCGGAGACCCAGTACTTC. This chain connects TRBV27 to TRBJ2-5; D call uncertain. Germline V CDR1 and CDR2: MNHEY, SMNVEV (reference sequence). V was cut by 4 bases and J by 5 bases, with 11 bases left in between. The CDR3 runs 13 residues.

This clonotype has a handful of counts. The J gene is TRBJ2-5, the V gene TRBV20-1; 8 bases map to TRBD2. This CDR3 is 12 amino acids long. The V and J ends lost 5 bases and 3 bases, in that order; junction bases with no gene match: 2. Germline V lookup: CDR1 DFQATT, CDR2 SNEGSKA (reference sequence). The CDR3 here is CSAGLAEETQYF. DNA of the CDR3: TGCAGTGCTGGACTAGCAGAAGAGACCCAGTACTTC.

This clonotype came up once. The gene calls are TRBV5-5 and TRBJ2-7, with TRBD1 as a possible D gene (6 bases). The CDR3 has 15 residues. V shed 2 bases and J shed 1 base, with 13 bases lying between them. Germline CDR1 and CDR2: SGHKS and YYEKEE (reference sequence). The DNA for the CDR3 is TGTGCCAGCAGCTTTGCGCAGGGGACATCCTACGAGCAGTACTTC. It is translated as CASSFAQGTSYEQYF.

This clonotype was detected only a few times. The chain has TRBV7-3 and TRBJ2-1; D remains unclear. The germline V and J ends were trimmed by 5 bases and 4 bases, with 9 bases remaining between them. This CDR3 has 13 amino acids. The germline CDR1 and CDR2 sequences are SGHTA and FQGTGA. CDR3 loop: CASSVGVYNEQFF. Written as DNA, the CDR3 is TGTGCCAGCAGCGTCGGTGTGTACAATGAGCAGTTCTTC.

This clonotype was observed many times. The chain employs TRBV12-3 or TRBV12-4 and TRBJ2-4, with a possible D match to TRBD2 (6 bases). V dropped 1 base and J dropped 15 bases, with 10 bases sitting between them. This CDR3 comprises 11 residues. The DNA for the CDR3 is TGTGCCAGCAGTTTAGGGGGGGAGCCGTACTTC. It is translated as CASSLGGEPYF.

This clonotype was found a few times. The chain carries TRBV19 and TRBJ2-7, with 15 bases identical to TRBD2. The germline V gene encodes CDR1 LNHDA and CDR2 SQIVND (reference sequence). The trim removed 3 bases at V and 2 bases at J, leaving 8 bases unmatched. The CDR3 is made up of 18 amino acids. The CDR3 is CASSIGLAGGGITYEQYF. DNA for the CDR3: TGTGCCAGTAGTATCGGACTAGCGGGAGGGGGCATCACCTACGAGCAGTACTTC.